Listed here is a single T cell receptor beta chain. Clones were sequenced by immunoSEQ multiplex PCR, and TCRdb holds only the in-frame ones, with some missing. The sample has about 400,000 clones, roughly 91% seen once; the top ten hold 4.3%. This sample is part of a study of blood T cell repertoires in COVID-19. V shed 6 bases, J shed 3 bases, and the junction held 4 bases outside the gene matches. The germline V gene encodes CDR1 SGHRS and CDR2 YFSETQ. The CDR3 extends over 15 amino acids. The rearrangement links TRBV5-1 to TRBJ2-2; 11 bases map to TRBD1. The clonotype originates from a woman aged 30 to 39 with acute or convalescent COVID-19. Material for sequencing was peripheral blood. The CDR3 loop is CASKDRGRDTGELFF. The DNA for the CDR3 is TGCGCCAGCAAGGACAGGGGGCGCGACACCGGGGAGCTGTTTTTT.